These 32 T cell receptor beta chains originate from one sample sequenced in a study of cytomegalovirus exposure and HLA in healthy donors (TCRdb year 2017). The protocol used for the library was the immunoSEQ multiplex PCR assay. For the multiplex PCR, a mixture combining 60 forward primers for TCR Vbeta segments and 13 reverse primers for TCR Jbeta segments was used. Not all clones reach the TCRdb copy of this immuneACCESS table, which keeps in-frame sequences only. Checked studies attribute under half of the gap to unresolved V genes and leave the rest unexplained. The sample includes 150,000 to 200,000 clones, with about 75% observed a single time. The ten largest account for approximately 3.1% of the sample. The sample comprised PBMCs. The receptors come from a woman aged 45-65 years in good health and CMV-seropositive.

A remark on this clone: In the same sample, other DNA sequences code for this CDR3. The chain joins TRBV5-1 to TRBJ2-2; D gene unclear. The length of the CDR3 is 13 residues. Germline V lookup: CDR1 SGHRS, CDR2 YFSETQ. The V and J ends lost 2 bases and 3 bases respectively, with 5 bases between them. CDR3 residues: CASSFPDTGELFF. The CDR3 nucleotides are TGCGCCAGCAGCTTTCCGGACACCGGGGAGCTGTTTTTT.

V and J are TRBV7-8 and TRBJ2-7, with 9 bases matching TRBD1. Germline trimming cut 5 bases from V and 6 bases from J; bases unmatched to any gene: 5. Germline-derived CDR1 and CDR2 are SGHVS and FQNEAQ. The CDR3 runs to 13 residues. The CDR3: CASSPRQGGEQYF. The CDR3 nucleotides read TGTGCCAGCAGCCCCAGACAGGGGGGCGAGCAGTACTTC.

CDR3 loop: CASSLLQGAPGELFF. The CDR3 DNA is TGCGCCAGCAGCTTGTTACAGGGGGCCCCCGGGGAGCTGTTTTTT. This sequence joins TRBV5-1 and TRBJ2-2, with 9 bases identical to TRBD1. CDR3 length equals 15 residues. Germline CDR1 reads SGHRS; CDR2 reads YFSETQ. V lost 1 base, J lost 6 bases, and 4 bases stayed unmatched. The full variable domain, completed using reference TRBV5-1 and TRBJ2-2, is KAGVTQTPRYLIKTRGQQVTLSCSPISGHRSVSWYQQTPGQGLQFLFEYFSETQRNKGNFPGRFSGRQFSNSRSEMNVSTLELGDSALYLCASSLLQGAPGELFFGEGSRLTVL.

V is TRBV6-1 and J is TRBJ1-3; no clear D gene. The CDR3 length is 14 residues. Trimming pared 5 bases from V and 0 bases from J, leaving 8 bases between. Per germline, CDR1 MNHNS and CDR2 SASEGT. CDR3 residues: CASSSLSSGNTIYF. CDR3 DNA: TGTGCCAGCAGTTCTCTCAGCTCTGGAAACACCATATATTTT.

This rearrangement joins TRBV30 to TRBJ2-4, with a possible D match to TRBD2 (6 bases). V lost 1 base to trimming and J lost 4 bases, with 14 bases between them. The CDR3 has 15 residues. Germline V gene data show CDR1 as GTSNPN and CDR2 as SVGIG (reference sequence). CDR3 in amino acids: CAWSANYGGKNIQYF. CDR3 DNA sequence: TGTGCCTGGAGTGCTAATTATGGGGGGAAAAACATTCAGTACTTC.

V is TRBV6-6 and J is TRBJ1-2; D is unresolved. CDR3 length: 13 residues. CDR1 and CDR2 (germline): MNHNY, SVGAGI (reference sequence). Trimming pared 2 bases from V and 7 bases from J, leaving 11 bases between. The CDR3 sequence is CASSYGAVRGYTF. The CDR3 region has the DNA TGTGCCAGCAGTTACGGAGCGGTTCGTGGCTACACCTTC.

This clone has only a few counts. This chain connects TRBV2 to TRBJ1-1, with D perhaps matching TRBD1 (6 bases). Germline CDR1 reads SNHLY; CDR2 reads FYNNEI. There are 13 residues in the CDR3. Trimming took 5 bases from V and 1 from J, leaving 8 bases between them. The CDR3 nucleotides read TGTGCCAGCAGTCAACAGGGGAACACTGAAGCTTTCTTT. The encoded protein is CASSQQGNTEAFF.

The chain recombines TRBV5-4 with TRBJ2-2, with D maybe TRBD2 (6 bases). Trimming left V 4 bases short and J 4 bases short, with 14 bases between. Germline lookup yields CDR1 SGHNT and CDR2 YYREEE (reference sequence). This CDR3 has 15 amino acids. DNA of the CDR3: TGTGCCAGCAGCGTGGGACCTAGCGCCACCGGGGAGCTGTTTTTT. Its protein is CASSVGPSATGELFF.

This chain joins TRBV10-3 and TRBJ2-5; 10 positions agree with TRBD2. After removal of 6 bases from V and 1 base from J, the junction contained 8 bases not matched to a gene. Germline values: CDR1 ENHRY, CDR2 SYGVKD. The CDR3 is 16 amino acids. The CDR3 sequence is CAISPRASGSQETQYF. The CDR3 nucleotides read TGTGCCATCAGCCCCAGAGCTAGCGGGAGCCAAGAGACCCAGTACTTC.

A few counts support this clone. The chain is built from TRBV6-1 and TRBJ1-5; a weak D match, TRBD1 (5 bases). Trimming cost V 4 bases and J 0 bases, with 13 bases left between them. This CDR3 is built from 16 residues. From germline, CDR1 is MNHNS and CDR2 SASEGT. This CDR3 is CASSVEQGYSNQPQHF. The CDR3 DNA reads TGTGCCAGCAGTGTAGAGCAGGGCTATAGCAATCAGCCCCAGCATTTT.

On this clone itself: At the DNA level, this CDR3 is encoded by other sequences in the same sample as well. V gene TRBV5-6 combines with J gene TRBJ1-2; the D gene is possibly TRBD1 (5 bases). The V gene lost 3 bases and the J gene lost 8 bases, with 14 bases spanning the gap. Germline assignment: CDR1 SGHDT and CDR2 YYEEEE. The CDR3 has 13 residues. CDR3 residues: CASSSGGIGGYTF. The CDR3 nucleotides are TGTGCCAGCAGCTCCGGGGGGATTGGAGGCTACACCTTC. The entire variable domain, with the rest obtained from reference TRBV5-6 and TRBJ1-2, is as follows: DAGVTQSPTHLIKTRGQQVTLRCSPKSGHDTVSWYQQALGQGPQFIFQYYEEEERQRGNFPDRFSGHQFPNYSSELNVNALLLGDSALYLCASSSGGIGGYTFGSGTRLTVV.

The chain couples TRBV2 to TRBJ1-5; 8 bases align to TRBD1. The trim removed 6 bases at V and 7 bases at J, leaving 8 bases unmatched. Germline V gives CDR1 SNHLY, CDR2 FYNNEI. The CDR3 runs to 14 residues. CDR3 in DNA: TGTGCCAGCAGGGACGACAGGGGCGACCAGCCCCAGCATTTT. Its translation is CASRDDRGDQPQHF.

The sample holds a few counts of this clone. This chain uses TRBV13 with TRBJ1-3; a weak D match, TRBD1 (6 bases). V lost 2 bases, J lost 0 bases, and 11 bases lay in between. CDR1 and CDR2 (germline): PRHDT, FYEKMQ (reference sequence). The CDR3 contains 16 residues. This CDR3 is CASSLNQGSSGNTIYF. In DNA, the CDR3 is TGTGCCAGCAGCTTAAATCAGGGGAGCTCTGGAAACACCATATATTTT.

This sequence joins TRBV10-3 and TRBJ2-5; 10 bases map to TRBD2. Looked up from germline, CDR1 is ENHRY and CDR2 is SYGVKD. CDR3 length: 17 residues. V lost 3 bases, J lost 5 bases, and 12 bases stayed unmatched. The CDR3 coding sequence is TGTGCCATCAGTGATTCTGGACTAGCGGACATACGGGAGACCCAGTACTTC. It encodes CAISDSGLADIRETQYF.

The chain joins TRBV11-3 to TRBJ2-1; 13 bases map to TRBD2. The CDR3 is 15 residues long. V gave up 3 bases and J gave up 10 bases; unmatched junction bases: 6. Germline V gene data show CDR1 as SGHNT and CDR2 as YENEEA. The CDR3 bases are TGTGCCAGCAGCTTGGGGACTAGCGGGGAGGGGGAGCAGTTCTTC. Translated: CASSLGTSGEGEQFF.

The chain is built from TRBV29-1 and TRBJ2-7, with D possibly being TRBD1 (5 bases). The length of the CDR3 is 12 residues. V gave up 5 bases and J gave up 6 bases, with 14 bases separating them. Germline V CDR1 and CDR2: SQVTM, ANQGSEA. CDR3 bases: TGCAGCGTTTCAGGGAATAGGGGCGAGCAGTACTTC. It translates to CSVSGNRGEQYF.

This chain joins TRBV6-6 and TRBJ1-2, with D maybe TRBD1 (5 bases). Germline V gene lookup returns CDR1 MNHNY and CDR2 SVGAGI (reference sequence). The ends were cut back, 8 bases at V and 8 bases at J, with 18 bases in the middle. The CDR3 runs to 13 residues. CDR3 coding DNA: TGTGCCAGCCACAGGCATTCCCCTGAGGGCTACACCTTC. This sequence encodes CASHRHSPEGYTF.

This clone was detected only a few times. The chain has TRBV10-3 and TRBJ1-5; TRBD1 agrees at 10 bases. The junction had 2 bases not matched to a gene; V was cut back by 10 bases and J by 2 bases. Germline lookup yields CDR1 ENHRY and CDR2 SYGVKD. The CDR3 is 13 residues long. In DNA, the CDR3 is TGTGCCACCGGACAGGGGGGCAATCAGCCCCAGCATTTT. It specifies CATGQGGNQPQHF.

V gene TRBV6-6 combines with J gene TRBJ2-5; 10 bases are shared with TRBD2. Germline CDR1 reads MNHNY; CDR2 reads SVGAGI (reference sequence). The CDR3 has 15 residues. V lost 5 bases, J lost 6 bases, and 9 bases stayed unmatched. This chain's CDR3 is CASSGLAAGEKTQYF. Here the CDR3 DNA reads TGTGCCAGCAGTGGACTAGCGGCGGGGGAAAAGACCCAGTACTTC.

This clone was seen only a few times. The chain has TRBV5-1 and TRBJ2-1; 9 bases are shared with TRBD1. From germline, CDR1 is SGHRS and CDR2 YFSETQ. Trimming cost V 6 bases and J 5 bases; bases outside gene matches: 3. This CDR3 spans 13 amino acids. The DNA for the CDR3 is TGCGCCAGCAACTGGGACAGGGACAATGAGCAGTTCTTC. Protein product: CASNWDRDNEQFF. Filled out from reference TRBV5-1 and TRBJ2-1, the complete variable domain reads KAGVTQTPRYLIKTRGQQVTLSCSPISGHRSVSWYQQTPGQGLQFLFEYFSETQRNKGNFPGRFSGRQFSNSRSEMNVSTLELGDSALYLCASNWDRDNEQFFGPGTRLTVL.

The CDR3 DNA follows: TGTGCCAGCAGCTTAGAAGTGGGGGCAGCTTTCTTT. As protein: CASSLEVGAAFF. The chain combines TRBV7-9 with TRBJ1-1, with D perhaps matching TRBD1 (6 bases). With 1 base removed from V and 10 bases from J, the gap between germline ends came to 10 bases. The CDR3 runs to 12 residues. Germline CDR1 SEHNR, CDR2 FQNEAQ (reference sequence).

The CDR3 DNA sequence: TGTGCCAGCAGCTCGGACGGGGGGGCCTGGGAGACCCAGTACTTC. Protein sequence: CASSSDGGAWETQYF. This chain uses TRBV7-8 with TRBJ2-5; 8 bases agree with TRBD2. V lost 4 bases and J lost 5; bases outside the gene matches: 9. CDR3 size: 15 residues. Germline CDR1 SGHVS, CDR2 FQNEAQ.

The chain has TRBV6-1 and TRBJ1-6; D is uncertain. There are 14 residues in the CDR3. V lost 2 bases and J lost 10, with 12 bases in between. Germline CDR1 MNHNS, CDR2 SASEGT. CDR3 bases: TGTGCCAGCAGTGAAAGACGAGCCAGGTCACCCCTCCACTTT. This encodes CASSERRARSPLHF.

The chain joins TRBV7-3 to TRBJ2-3; TRBD2 agrees at 13 bases. CDR1 and CDR2 from the germline V gene are SGHTA and FQGTGA. The ends lost 5 bases at V and 2 bases at J; junction bases unmatched: 7. The CDR3 runs to 17 residues. Written as DNA, the CDR3 is TGTGCCAGCAGCGGACTAGCGGGGGCCCCATTCACAGATACGCAGTATTTT. Protein sequence: CASSGLAGAPFTDTQYF.

This clone was counted between two and nine times. Here the CDR3 DNA reads TGTGCCAGCAGGCGCCTCAGGGGGCAGACCTACGAGCAGTACTTC. Translated: CASRRLRGQTYEQYF. The genes are TRBV27 and TRBJ2-5, with 8 bases fitting TRBD1. The DNA end favors TRBJ2-7, so the J call may be wrong. The CDR3 spans 15 residues. Germline loops: CDR1 MNHEY, CDR2 SMNVEV (reference sequence).

The chain is built from TRBV29-1 and TRBJ2-2, with D uncertain. The CDR3 contains 15 residues. V shed 0 bases and J shed 0 bases, with 8 bases lying between them. The germline CDR1 and CDR2 sequences are SQVTM and ANQGSEA. Here the CDR3 DNA reads TGCAGCGTTGAAGATAACCACTCGAACACCGGGGAGCTGTTTTTT. It codes for CSVEDNHSNTGELFF.

The chain recombines TRBV6-6 with TRBJ1-4; the D gene is possibly TRBD1 (6 bases). Germline lookup yields CDR1 MNHNY and CDR2 SVGAGI (reference sequence). The V and J ends lost 2 bases and 7 bases respectively, with 11 bases between them. The CDR3 length is 14 residues. For the CDR3, the DNA is TGTGCCAGCAGTTACCGGGGGGCACGTGAAAAACTGTTTTTT. Protein: CASSYRGAREKLFF.

The rearrangement joins TRBV5-1 to TRBJ2-3; perhaps TRBD2 as D (6 bases). Trimming removed 2 bases from V and 5 bases from J, with 15 bases in between. The V gene's germline CDR1 is SGHRS and CDR2 YFSETQ. The CDR3 totals 15 residues. CDR3 sequence reads: CASSLAGPPVDTQYF. The CDR3 DNA reads as TGCGCCAGCAGCTTAGCGGGCCCCCCGGTAGATACGCAGTATTTT.

V usage is TRBV7-2 and J usage is TRBJ2-1, with TRBD2 matching over 9 bases. The J segment lost 6 bases and the V segment lost 1 base, leaving 4 bases of the junction unmatched. The CDR3 has 15 amino acids. Germline CDR1 and CDR2: SGHTA and FQGNSA. CDR3 nucleotides: TGTGCCAGCAGCTTAGTTATTAGCGGGGGCAATGAGCAGTTCTTC. As protein: CASSLVISGGNEQFF.

V usage is TRBV13 and J usage is TRBJ2-1, with 11 nucleotides matching TRBD2. V gave up 5 bases and J gave up 1 base; unmatched junction bases: 10. Germline CDR1 is PRHDT and CDR2 is FYEKMQ (reference sequence). The CDR3 loop spans 18 amino acids. Here the CDR3 DNA reads TGTGCCAGCAGCGCCCTGACTAGCGGGGATAGTTCCTACAATGAGCAGTTCTTC. Its protein product is CASSALTSGDSSYNEQFF.

This clone was counted a few times. The rearrangement uses TRBV7-8 and TRBJ2-5, with 15 positions matching TRBD2. V was clipped by 6 bases and J by 1 base; unmatched bases: 6. The CDR3 is 17 amino acids. Per the germline V gene, CDR1 is SGHVS and CDR2 is FQNEAQ. The CDR3 is CASSPGLAGGVQETQYF. CDR3 coding DNA: TGTGCCAGCAGTCCGGGACTAGCGGGGGGCGTCCAAGAGACCCAGTACTTC.

This clone was detected many times. The V and J genes are TRBV11-2 and TRBJ1-2; 7 bases match TRBD1. Germline-derived CDR1 and CDR2 are SGHAT and FQNNGV. This CDR3 has 16 residues. Trimming cost V 5 bases and J 4 bases; bases outside gene matches: 13. Written as DNA, the CDR3 is TGTGCCAGCAGCCATAGACAGGGACCTAGGGTCTATGGCTACACCTTC. It codes for CASSHRQGPRVYGYTF.